This T cell receptor (beta chain) was profiled in a study of cytotoxic CD8 clonotypes in ibrutinib-treated CLL. Across the study: Specimens for response were gathered following a median roughly twelve months of therapy, spanning 6 to 36.

Study-wide results and limits: At the start, clonality exceeded age-matched healthy donors and followed circulating CD8+ T-cell counts. Higher clonality was seen at ibrutinib response and a return toward baseline at progression.

As regards this clone: Its antigen is not known.

The CDR3 totals 16 residues. The V segment lost 0 bases and the J segment 4 bases; nucleotides outside the gene matches: 5. Germline values: CDR1 SGDLS, CDR2 YYNGEE. With sequencing, the targeted depth ranged from 1 in 200,000 to 1 in 1 million T cells. Measured with immunoSEQ multiplex PCR; TCRdb has only the in-frame clones, and not every one. Of about 140,000 clones in the sample, approximately 90% were seen once. Sequenced material: PBMCs, taken after 12 months of ibrutinib treatment. The sequence was collected from a human donor with chronic lymphocytic leukemia. This sequence joins TRBV9 and TRBJ2-3; 10 positions agree with TRBD2. CDR3 nucleotide sequence: TGTGCCAGCAGCGTAGATTCAAGCGGGAGGGCAGATACGCAGTATTTT. Translated: CASSVDSSGRADTQYF.